The rows below give T cell receptor beta chains drawn from one sample of a study of T cells in tuberculosis. The method was immunoSEQ multiplex PCR; TCRdb's version includes in-frame clones alone and lacks a portion of them. The data show around 22,000 clones, nearly 97% seen once. Sequenced: PBMCs. The receptors stem from a donor under 30 with latent tuberculosis or without tuberculosis infection. Both conserved end residues are part of each CDR3. A D gene is named only where the DNA matches it firmly. Size tells how often a clone was seen (once, few, many) or the class of an expanded clone, and some rows leave it out.

J,D,size,V,CDR3,DNA
TRBJ2-5,-,-,TRBV19,CASSIGGGETQYF,TGTGCCAGTAGTATAGGGGGAGGCGAGACCCAGTACTTC
TRBJ1-1,-,-,TRBV7-3,CASSQQGNTEAFF,TGTGCCAGCAGCCAACAGGGGAACACTGAAGCTTTCTTT
TRBJ1-5,-,-,TRBV10-2,CASRAGIVNQPQHF,TGCGCCAGCAGAGCCGGGATAGTCAATCAGCCCCAGCATTTT
TRBJ2-7,TRBD2,-,TRBV6-5,CASSYSLGLGAREQYF,TGTGCCAGCAGTTACTCTTTAGGACTAGGAGCTCGGGAGCAGTACTTC
TRBJ1-6,TRBD1,-,TRBV15,CATSRGQGLSNSPLHF,TGTGCCACCAGCAGAGGACAGGGCTTAAGTAATTCACCCCTCCACTTT
TRBJ1-2,-,-,TRBV28,CASSLPGSVGYTF,TGTGCCAGCAGTTTACCAGGGTCCGTGGGCTACACCTTC
TRBJ1-2,-,-,TRBV30,CAWRQGSYGYTF,TGTGCCTGGAGACAGGGCTCTTATGGCTACACCTTC
TRBJ1-1,-,-,TRBV11-3,CASSRDEGEAFF,TGTGCCAGCAGCCGAGACGAGGGCGAAGCTTTCTTT
TRBJ2-1,TRBD1,-,TRBV5-1,CASSSGQGANTEQFF,TGCGCCAGCAGCTCAGGACAGGGGGCAAATACTGAGCAGTTCTTC
TRBJ2-3,-,-,TRBV30,CASYTDTQYF,TGTGCCTCGTACACAGATACGCAGTATTTT
TRBJ2-1,TRBD2,once,TRBV19,CASSPGTSGGAPLNNEQFF,TGTGCCAGTAGTCCAGGGACTAGCGGGGGGGCCCCATTAAACAATGAGCAGTTCTTC
TRBJ2-5,TRBD1,once,TRBV6-6,CASSRGQFEQETQYF,TGTGCCAGCAGTCGGGGACAGTTTGAGCAAGAGACCCAGTACTTC
TRBJ1-1,-,-,TRBV6-4,CASSDSPGNSEAEAFF,TGTGCCAGCAGTGACTCACCGGGGAACTCCGAGGCTGAAGCTTTCTTT
TRBJ2-1,TRBD1,-,TRBV7-9,CASSLAHGTVNEQFF,TGTGCCAGCAGCTTAGCGCATGGGACAGTCAATGAGCAGTTCTTC
TRBJ1-5,TRBD1,once,TRBV4-1,CASSQPGMGQGKSNQPQHF,TGCGCCAGCAGCCAACCAGGGATGGGACAGGGGAAGAGCAATCAGCCCCAGCATTTT
TRBJ1-2,-,once,TRBV6-1,CASSEAVGAAAGYGYTF,TGTGCCAGCAGTGAAGCTGTCGGGGCGGCAGCGGGCTATGGCTACACCTTC
TRBJ1-1,-,-,TRBV6-5,CASSSPRQPSTEAFF,TGTGCCAGCAGTTCCCCTCGACAGCCGAGCACTGAAGCTTTCTTT
TRBJ1-5,-,once,TRBV4-1,CASSQESMGARSNQPQHF,TGCGCCAGCAGCCAAGAGAGCATGGGGGCGCGTAGCAATCAGCCCCAGCATTTT
TRBJ1-5,-,-,TRBV7-2,CASSRDFTQPQHF,TGTGCCAGCAGCCGGGACTTTACACAGCCCCAGCATTTT
TRBJ2-5,-,-,TRBV2,CASRRGSQETQYF,TGTGCCAGCAGGAGGGGGTCCCAAGAGACCCAGTACTTC
TRBJ2-7,-,-,TRBV6-5,CASSYRRGSAYEQYF,TGTGCCAGCAGTTACCGTCGCGGCTCCGCCTACGAGCAGTACTTC
TRBJ1-1,TRBD1,-,TRBV11-2,CASSLATGTGVTEAFF,TGTGCCAGCAGCTTAGCGACCGGGACAGGGGTGACTGAAGCTTTCTTT
TRBJ1-1,-,-,TRBV18,CASSPIKQGNTEAFF,TGTGCCAGCTCACCTATCAAACAGGGGAACACTGAAGCTTTCTTT
TRBJ2-5,TRBD1,once,TRBV5-1,CASTGTGGLETQYF,TGCGCCAGCACCGGGACAGGGGGATTGGAGACCCAGTACTTC
TRBJ2-5,-,-,TRBV12-2,CASRISGGQEAQYF,TGTGCAAGTCGCATCAGCGGGGGCCAGGAGGCCCAGTACTTC
TRBJ1-2,TRBD1,-,TRBV12-5,CASGLGTGGYGYTF,TGTGCTAGTGGTTTGGGTACAGGGGGCTATGGCTACACCTTC
TRBJ1-2,-,-,TRBV19,CASSITGNYGYTF,TGTGCCAGTAGTATAACGGGGAACTATGGCTACACCTTC
TRBJ1-2,TRBD1,-,TRBV19,CASSIGVTGGPNGYTF,TGTGCCAGTAGTATTGGTGTGACAGGGGGCCCCAATGGCTACACCTTC
TRBJ2-1,TRBD2,-,TRBV9,CASSVGAGGVDEQFF,TGTGCCAGCAGCGTAGGGGCGGGGGGGGTCGATGAGCAGTTCTTC
TRBJ1-1,TRBD1,-,TRBV10-3,CAISEAQGATEAFF,TGTGCCATCAGTGAAGCACAGGGGGCCACTGAAGCTTTCTTT
TRBJ1-5,-,-,TRBV5-5,CASSLGHSFRDNQPQHF,TGTGCCAGCAGCTTGGGGCACAGTTTTCGGGACAATCAGCCCCAGCATTTT
TRBJ1-1,-,-,TRBV18,CASSPFREGTEAFF,TGTGCCAGCTCGCCGTTCAGGGAAGGCACTGAAGCTTTCTTT
TRBJ2-7,TRBD1,-,TRBV6-5,CASSSTGDSSYEQYF,TGTGCCAGCAGTTCGACAGGGGATTCCTCCTACGAGCAGTACTTC
TRBJ1-1,-,-,TRBV6-5,CASGLQEGTEAFF,TGTGCCAGCGGCCTTCAGGAGGGCACTGAAGCTTTCTTT
TRBJ1-2,-,-,TRBV6-1,CASSELGGYGYTF,TGTGCCAGCAGTGAATTGGGGGGCTATGGCTACACCTTC
TRBJ2-3,-,-,TRBV6-1,CASEGGSTDTQYF,TGTGCCAGCGAAGGCGGTAGCACAGATACGCAGTATTTT
TRBJ1-1,-,-,TRBV2,CASSDLSDSNTEAFF,TGTGCCAGCAGTGATCTGAGCGATTCCAACACTGAAGCTTTCTTT
TRBJ1-2,TRBD1,-,TRBV18,CASSPGGQGYGYTF,TGTGCCAGCTCACCGGGAGGACAGGGATATGGCTACACCTTC
TRBJ1-5,-,-,TRBV19,CASSFQLEDQPQHF,TGTGCCAGTAGTTTCCAGTTAGAGGATCAGCCCCAGCATTTT
TRBJ1-1,TRBD1,-,TRBV27,CASSGTGGYAEAFF,TGTGCCAGCAGTGGGACAGGGGGCTATGCTGAAGCTTTCTTT
TRBJ1-1,TRBD1,-,TRBV4-2,CASSQVGQGGTEAFF,TGTGCCAGCAGCCAAGTAGGACAGGGGGGCACTGAAGCTTTCTTT
TRBJ1-2,TRBD1,-,TRBV5-1,CASSLDGQGIYGYTF,TGCGCCAGCAGCTTGGATGGACAGGGTATCTATGGCTACACCTTC
TRBJ2-2,-,-,TRBV27,CASSFTGGGELFF,TGTGCCAGCAGTTTCACCGGGGGCGGGGAGCTGTTTTTT
TRBJ1-4,-,-,TRBV30,CAWTQDSAGGKLFF,TGTGCCTGGACCCAGGACAGTGCGGGAGGGAAACTGTTTTTT
TRBJ2-2,-,-,TRBV27,CASSFDAGWDTGELFF,TGTGCCAGCAGTTTTGATGCAGGGTGGGACACCGGGGAGCTGTTTTTT